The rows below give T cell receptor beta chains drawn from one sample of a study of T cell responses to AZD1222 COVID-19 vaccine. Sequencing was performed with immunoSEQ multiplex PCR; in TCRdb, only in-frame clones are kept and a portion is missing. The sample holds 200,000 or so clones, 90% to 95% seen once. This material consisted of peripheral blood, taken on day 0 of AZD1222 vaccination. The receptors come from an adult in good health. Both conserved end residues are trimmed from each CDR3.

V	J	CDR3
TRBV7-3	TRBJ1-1	ASSLTGDTEAF
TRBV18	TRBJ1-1	ASSLKSQGTEAF
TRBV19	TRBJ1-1	ASNIGAGWAF
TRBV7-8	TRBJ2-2	ASSLMGQGAGELF
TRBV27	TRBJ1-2	ASSLSGGGNYGYT
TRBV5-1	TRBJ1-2	ASSLIGTGANGGYGYT
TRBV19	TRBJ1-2	ASRARTGGIYGYT
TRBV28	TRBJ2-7	ASREGYEQY
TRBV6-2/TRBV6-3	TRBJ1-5	ASSYDNQPQH
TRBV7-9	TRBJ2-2	ASSSNPGTSGSSTGELF
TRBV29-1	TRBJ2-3	SGRIRGGTDTQY
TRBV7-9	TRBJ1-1	ASSLGGGDTEAF